The 27 T cell receptor beta chains in this list originate from one sample, sequenced in a study of blood T cell repertoires in COVID-19. Clones were sequenced by immunoSEQ multiplex PCR, and TCRdb holds only the in-frame ones, with some missing. The table has more than 300,000 clones, around 89% seen once. The specimen sequenced was PBMCs or T cells enriched from blood (not recorded which). These TCRs come from a woman aged 18-29 years who had recovered from COVID-19.

CDR3: CASSEAGNEKLFF. CDR3 bases: TGTGCCAGCAGTGAGGCGGGTAATGAAAAACTGTTTTTT. The gene calls are TRBV2 and TRBJ1-4; D remains unclear. This CDR3 region has 13 residues. Germline CDR1 is SNHLY and CDR2 is FYNNEI. The ends were cut back, 3 bases at V and 4 bases at J, with 6 bases in the middle.

The rearrangement links TRBV4-1 to TRBJ2-7; D might be TRBD1 (5 bases). Trimming cost V 5 bases and J 8 bases, with 10 bases left between them. From germline, CDR1 is MGHRA and CDR2 YSYEKL. This CDR3 comprises 11 residues. CDR3 protein: CASSATGKQYF. Written as DNA, the CDR3 is TGCGCCAGCAGCGCCACAGGCAAGCAGTACTTC.

This chain uses TRBV6-5 with TRBJ1-1; the match to TRBD1 covers 7 bases. Per germline, CDR1 MNHEY and CDR2 SVGAGI. This CDR3 spans 12 amino acids. V gave up 5 bases and J gave up 6 bases; unmatched junction bases: 3. The CDR3 spells CASSPGTAEAFF. As DNA, the CDR3 is TGTGCCAGCAGTCCAGGGACAGCTGAAGCTTTCTTT.

CDR3 sequence: CAISDLEGNEQFF. CDR3 sequence (DNA): TGTGCCATCAGTGATCTGGAGGGCAATGAGCAGTTCTTC. J is TRBJ2-1 and V is TRBV10-3, with D perhaps TRBD2 (6 bases). From germline, CDR1 is ENHRY and CDR2 SYGVKD. Trimming took 3 bases from V and 6 from J, leaving 9 bases between them. The CDR3 sequence is 13 residues long.

This clone has a handful of counts. The CDR3 DNA follows: TGTGCCAGCTATGACTATGGCTACACCTTC. Amino acids: CASYDYGYTF. V gene TRBV2 combines with J gene TRBJ1-2, with D unclear. Germline V gene sequence: CDR1 SNHLY, CDR2 FYNNEI. V was clipped by 8 bases and J by 3 bases, with 4 bases between them. This CDR3 comprises 10 residues.

This chain uses TRBV24-1 with TRBJ2-1, with D possibly matching TRBD2 (7 bases). In germline, CDR1 is KGHDR, CDR2 SFDVKD. The CDR3 runs 17 residues. V was clipped by 0 bases and J by 2 bases, with 13 bases between them. DNA for the CDR3: TGTGCCACCAGTGATTTGGTGTCGGGGGGCGCCTACAATGAGCAGTTCTTC. Its translation is CATSDLVSGGAYNEQFF.

The CDR3 region has the DNA TGTGCCAGCAGCGGAACAGGGAACTATGGCTACACCTTC. Its protein is CASSGTGNYGYTF. The chain has TRBV7-9 and TRBJ1-2; a weak D match, TRBD1 (6 bases). V lost 5 bases and J lost 2, with 9 bases in between. This CDR3 comprises 13 residues. The germline V gene has CDR1 SEHNR and CDR2 FQNEAQ (reference sequence).

The gene calls are TRBV5-1 and TRBJ2-5; 8 positions agree with TRBD2. The germline gives CDR1 SGHRS, CDR2 YFSETQ. With 0 bases clipped from V and 4 bases from J, the junction kept 8 bases outside the gene matches. The CDR3 spans 16 residues. Here the CDR3 DNA reads TGCGCCAGCAGCTTGGTAATAGCGGGGTCGAGAGAGACCCAGTACTTC. Its protein product is CASSLVIAGSRETQYF.

The chain is built from TRBV4-1 and TRBJ2-7, with a weak D call TRBD2 (5 bases). Germline CDR1 reads MGHRA; CDR2 reads YSYEKL. This CDR3 contains 18 residues. V was cut by 3 bases and J by 3 bases, with 24 bases left in between. The CDR3 is CASSHATRFPSSYYEQYF. Here the CDR3 DNA reads TGCGCCAGCAGCCACGCTACCCGATTCCCTTCTAGCTACTACGAGCAGTACTTC.

The rearrangement links TRBV6-5 to TRBJ2-7, with 7 bases that match TRBD1. Germline trimming cut 6 bases from V and 2 bases from J; bases unmatched to any gene: 10. The CDR3 is 15 amino acids. CDR1 and CDR2 from the germline V gene are MNHEY and SVGAGI. This CDR3 reads CASRPPGTAAYEQYF. CDR3 bases: TGTGCCAGCAGACCACCGGGGACAGCAGCCTACGAGCAGTACTTC.

This chain links TRBV28 with TRBJ1-2; D ambiguous. The CDR3 runs to 13 residues. Trimming cost V 3 bases and J 12 bases, with 17 bases left between them. The germline V gene encodes CDR1 MDHEN and CDR2 SYDVKM. DNA of the CDR3: TGTGCCAGCAGTTTTAAGGTCCAGGATACTCACACCTTC. Residues: CASSFKVQDTHTF.

This clone was counted once. This chain uses TRBV6-5 with TRBJ1-2; D is undetermined. This CDR3 contains 15 residues. The V end lost 0 bases, the J end lost 4 bases, and 12 bases lay between the germline ends. Germline V gene data show CDR1 as MNHEY and CDR2 as SVGAGI. The CDR3 sequence: CASSYSPLTFYGYTF. CDR3 bases: TGTGCCAGCAGTTACTCCCCCCTCACATTCTATGGCTACACCTTC.

In its sample, this clone was seen once. The chain carries TRBV4-1 and TRBJ1-2; 9 nucleotides match TRBD1. Losses at the gene ends were 8 bases for V and 4 bases for J; bases not matched to a gene: 8. The CDR3 totals 14 residues. Germline assignment: CDR1 MGHRA and CDR2 YSYEKL. CDR3 in amino acids: CASRPGQGLYGYTF. The CDR3 DNA sequence: TGCGCCAGCCGTCCGGGACAGGGTCTCTATGGCTACACCTTC.

The chain carries TRBV7-6 and TRBJ2-3; D perhaps matches TRBD1 (8 bases). Germline V gives CDR1 SGHVS, CDR2 FNYEAQ. V lost 4 bases to trimming and J lost 6 bases, with 20 bases between them. The CDR3 sequence is 16 residues long. The CDR3 nucleotides are TGTGCCAGCAGCTACGCCACAGGGGGGGCGGGTGATACGCAGTATTTT. It codes for CASSYATGGAGDTQYF.

The genes are TRBV2 and TRBJ2-2; 11 bases line up with TRBD1. Trimming removed 7 bases from V and 3 bases from J; junction bases left unmatched: 1. Germline V gives CDR1 SNHLY, CDR2 FYNNEI. The CDR3 extends over 14 amino acids. The CDR3: CASTGQGDTGELFF. In DNA form, the CDR3 reads TGTGCCAGCACGGGACAGGGGGACACCGGGGAGCTGTTTTTT.

V gene TRBV29-1 combines with J gene TRBJ1-2, with D uncertain. The CDR3 length is 12 residues. Germline V lookup: CDR1 SQVTM, CDR2 ANQGSEA. V was pared by 5 bases and J by 4 bases, with 11 bases between. The CDR3 bases are TGCAGCGTTCGGGGTTCGCTCTATGGCTACACCTTC. This codes for CSVRGSLYGYTF. Full variable domain (missing parts from reference TRBV29-1 and TRBJ1-2): SAVISQKPSRDICQRGTSLTIQCQVDSQVTMMFWYRQQPGQSLTLIATANQGSEATYESGFVIDKFPISRPNLTFSTLTVSNMSPEDSSIYLCSVRGSLYGYTFGSGTRLTVV.

The chain carries TRBV5-1 and TRBJ1-6, with a tentative D call TRBD1 (5 bases). The CDR3 sequence is 16 residues long. Per germline, CDR1 SGHRS and CDR2 YFSETQ. Deletions cut 1 base from V and 9 bases from J, with 17 bases between. The CDR3, as DNA: TGCGCCAGCAGCTTGCTGGCGGGGGAGAAAGGTTCACCCCTCCACTTT. Translated, it gives CASSLLAGEKGSPLHF.

A note on this clone: The sample carries other DNA sequences with the same CDR3. The genes are TRBV6-1 and TRBJ1-5; D not resolved. V was pared by 0 bases and J by 3 bases, with 3 bases between. From germline, CDR1 is MNHNS and CDR2 SASEGT. CDR3 length equals 13 residues. This CDR3 reads CASSEAYNQPQHF. CDR3 nucleotides: TGTGCCAGCAGTGAAGCGTACAATCAGCCCCAGCATTTT.

The chain joins TRBV11-2 to TRBJ2-5, with 11 bases matching TRBD2. This CDR3 has 15 residues. Germline CDR1 reads SGHAT; CDR2 reads FQNNGV. Unmatched junction bases numbered 13, after V lost 11 bases and J lost 5 bases. In DNA, the CDR3 is TGTGCCTCGAGGCCGGCTAGCGGGGGGCCGGAGACCCAGTACTTC. Translating it yields CASRPASGGPETQYF.

This sequence joins TRBV12-5 and TRBJ2-7; 8 bases are shared with TRBD1. This CDR3 comprises 17 residues. The trim removed 2 bases at V and 8 bases at J, leaving 17 bases unmatched. Per the germline V gene, CDR1 is LGHNT and CDR2 is FRNRAP. CDR3 in amino acids: CASGLQILRDRLSQQYF. The DNA for the CDR3 is TGTGCTAGTGGTTTGCAGATACTCCGGGACAGGCTCTCACAGCAGTACTTC.

The V and J genes are TRBV5-1 and TRBJ2-5; D is uncertain. This CDR3 region has 16 residues. Between the trimmed V and J ends, which lost 0 bases and 0 bases, there was a span of 12 bases. CDR1 is SGHRS and CDR2 is YFSETQ in the germline V gene. The CDR3 nucleotides are TGCGCCAGCAGCTTGGGACACAGAGAAAACCAAGAGACCCAGTACTTC. Protein product: CASSLGHRENQETQYF.

This chain connects TRBV5-5 to TRBJ1-1; D might be TRBD1 (5 bases). Germline lookup yields CDR1 SGHKS and CDR2 YYEKEE (reference sequence). This CDR3 comprises 14 residues. Trimming removed 3 bases from V and 4 bases from J, with 13 bases in between. For the CDR3, the DNA is TGTGCCAGCAGCTGGGAGGGGCGGGTCACTGAAGCTTTCTTT. It specifies CASSWEGRVTEAFF.

This sequence joins TRBV7-9 and TRBJ1-2, with D possibly being TRBD1 (6 bases). The length of the CDR3 is 11 residues. Germline V gene sequence: CDR1 SEHNR, CDR2 FQNEAQ (reference sequence). Trimming removed 5 bases from V and 7 bases from J, with 8 bases in between. The CDR3 DNA reads TGTGCCAGCAGCGCCAGGGGTGGCTACACCTTC. This codes for CASSARGGYTF.

V and J are TRBV5-3 and TRBJ1-5, with 7 bases aligning to TRBD1. TRBV5-3 is reported as an ORF; its role is uncertain. Trimming cost V 4 bases and J 3 bases; bases outside gene matches: 7. This CDR3 has 15 amino acids. The CDR3 spells CARSQPGQPNQPQHF. Written as DNA, the CDR3 is TGTGCCAGAAGCCAGCCGGGACAGCCCAATCAGCCCCAGCATTTT.

The CDR3 DNA follows: TGTGCCAGCAGCCAAGTCGTTAGAAGAAGTCAGCCCCAGCATTTT. As protein: CASSQVVRRSQPQHF. V is TRBV3-1 (or the pseudogene TRBV3-2) and J is TRBJ1-5; no clear D. The length of the CDR3 is 15 residues. The germline V gene has CDR1 LGHDT and CDR2 YNNKEL (reference sequence). Trimming removed 1 base at V and 6 bases at J, with 13 bases between.

The J gene is TRBJ2-3, the V gene TRBV7-2; perhaps TRBD1 as D (5 bases). Germline assignment: CDR1 SGHTA and CDR2 FQGNSA. The CDR3 is 16 residues long. Trimming cost V 2 bases and J 5 bases, with 17 bases left between them. CDR3 nucleotides: TGTGCCAGCAGCTTAACGGTAGGGGTATTTAGAGATACGCAGTATTTT. Its translation is CASSLTVGVFRDTQYF.

V gene TRBV4-2 combines with J gene TRBJ2-3, with 15 bases identical to TRBD2. The CDR3 runs 17 residues. With V trimmed by 1 base and J by 5 bases, 4 bases remained unmatched. Germline CDR1 is LGHNA and CDR2 is YNFKEQ. CDR3 in DNA: TGTGCCAGCAGCCAAGGGACTAGCGGGGGGGCTGGAGATACGCAGTATTTT. Translation gives CASSQGTSGGAGDTQYF.